Presented here are 9 T cell receptor beta chains from one specimen sequenced in a study of shared clonotypes between healthy human individuals. Libraries were prepared by immunoSEQ multiplex PCR; TCRdb keeps only in-frame clonotypes and omits some of them. This sample has roughly 2.5 million clones; roughly 92% occur once, and the top ten carry over 0.12%. The sample comprised naive CD4+ T cells sorted from blood. The subset here: CD45RA+ positively selected. These receptors all stem from a man aged 18-30 years in good health.

The chain recombines TRBV5-1 with TRBJ2-5; 9 nucleotides agree with TRBD1. V shed 2 bases and J 5 bases; nucleotides not matched to a gene: 7. Germline CDR1 and CDR2: SGHRS and YFSETQ. This CDR3 is built from 15 residues. CDR3 coding DNA: TGCGCCAGCAGCTTAGGGGACAGGGACTATGAGACCCAGTACTTC. It translates to CASSLGDRDYETQYF.

V and J are TRBV6-1 and TRBJ1-5, with a possible D match to TRBD1 (5 bases). CDR1 and CDR2 (germline): MNHNS, SASEGT. V was cut by 5 bases and J by 4 bases, with 15 bases left in between. This CDR3 spans 15 amino acids. Here the CDR3 DNA reads TGTGCCAGCAGTAGGTGGCAGGGCCAGAATCAGCCCCAGCATTTT. This encodes CASSRWQGQNQPQHF.

The chain links TRBV19 to TRBJ2-3; 12 nucleotides match TRBD2. V was clipped by 10 bases and J by 0 bases; unmatched bases: 2. Germline-derived CDR1 and CDR2 are LNHDA and SQIVND (reference sequence). The CDR3 has 14 residues. This CDR3 is CATGTSGSTDTQYF. The CDR3 DNA reads as TGTGCCACCGGGACTAGCGGGAGCACAGATACGCAGTATTTT.

On this clone itself: This sample also contains other DNA sequences that code for the same CDR3. V gene TRBV28 combines with J gene TRBJ2-2; D unresolved. Germline V CDR1 and CDR2: MDHEN, SYDVKM. Trimming removed 3 bases from V and 5 bases from J, with 10 bases in between. The CDR3 runs 14 residues. For the CDR3, the DNA is TGTGCCAGCAGTTTCGGTGGGAATACCGGGGAGCTGTTTTTT. Translating gives CASSFGGNTGELFF.

The V gene is TRBV5-4, the J gene TRBJ1-6; a weak D match, TRBD1 (5 bases). This CDR3 spans 14 amino acids. Germline V gene lookup returns CDR1 SGHNT and CDR2 YYREEE (reference sequence). V was shortened by 5 bases and J by 14 bases, with 20 bases between the two germline ends. The CDR3 DNA is TGTGCCAGCAGTGATACCGGGGCTCTAGGATCCCTCCACTTT. As protein: CASSDTGALGSLHF.

The chain has TRBV5-4 and TRBJ2-3; 9 bases map to TRBD1. V lost 4 bases and J lost 3; bases outside the gene matches: 9. This CDR3 is 16 amino acids long. Germline lookup yields CDR1 SGHNT and CDR2 YYREEE (reference sequence). The CDR3 region has the DNA TGTGCCAGCAGCGCAGCCACAGGGGGCATAACAGATACGCAGTATTTT. This encodes CASSAATGGITDTQYF.

Details on this clone: Within the sample, other DNA sequences also encode this same CDR3. This chain uses TRBV5-1 with TRBJ2-6; no firm D call. Germline CDR1 SGHRS, CDR2 YFSETQ. Trimming shortened V by 0 bases and J by 1 base, and 5 bases separated the two germline ends. The CDR3 has 15 residues. The CDR3 DNA is TGCGCCAGCAGCTTGGCATCTTCTGGGGCCAACGTCCTGACTTTC. Translation gives CASSLASSGANVLTF.

The CDR3 bases are TGTGCCAGCAGTTACCAACAGGGGGACTACGAGCAGTACTTC. Protein: CASSYQQGDYEQYF. V gene TRBV6-6 combines with J gene TRBJ2-7; 8 bases are shared with TRBD1. The CDR3 sequence is 14 residues long. The V gene end was trimmed by 2 bases and the J gene end by 3 bases; junction bases not matched to a gene: 3. The V gene's germline CDR1 is MNHNY and CDR2 SVGAGI (reference sequence).

The chain has TRBV2 and TRBJ2-1; 13 nucleotides match TRBD2. V was pared by 6 bases and J by 6 bases, with 5 bases of the junction left unmatched. This CDR3 has 15 amino acids. The germline CDR1 and CDR2 sequences are SNHLY and FYNNEI. CDR3 in amino acids: CASRMTSGRSNEQFF. For the CDR3, the DNA is TGTGCCAGCAGGATGACTAGCGGGAGGTCCAATGAGCAGTTCTTC.